This T cell receptor (beta chain) is drawn from a study of vaccination effects on CD4 cells after COVID-19. With the ViraFEST assay, the study expanded antigen-specific CD4+ T cells using viral peptide pools, then sequenced them. CD4+ T cell isolation took place after more than eight days of culture. The study, taken as a whole, reports: Healthy vaccinees' vaccine-induced clones included only 1 of 255 that recognized common cold coronaviruses.

A word on this clone: What it binds is unknown. One junction end disagrees with the germline gene, perhaps due to a read error.

The CDR3 has 15 amino acids. Germline CDR1 reads SGHNT; CDR2 reads YYREEE (reference sequence). Assay: immunoSEQ multiplex PCR; the TCRdb copy retains only in-frame clones and omits some. The table records 50,000 or so clones, around 86% of them present only once. This sequence joins TRBV5-4 and TRBJ2-3; D is unresolved. The TCR originated in a human donor who received a COVID-19 vaccine. Specimen: CD4+ T cells from PBMCs cultured with HCoV-229E spike peptides, collected before COVID-19 vaccination. CDR3 in DNA: TGTGCCAGCAGTTTGGCGAGACACGGCACAGATACGCAGTATTTT. Amino acids: CASSLARHGTDTQYF.